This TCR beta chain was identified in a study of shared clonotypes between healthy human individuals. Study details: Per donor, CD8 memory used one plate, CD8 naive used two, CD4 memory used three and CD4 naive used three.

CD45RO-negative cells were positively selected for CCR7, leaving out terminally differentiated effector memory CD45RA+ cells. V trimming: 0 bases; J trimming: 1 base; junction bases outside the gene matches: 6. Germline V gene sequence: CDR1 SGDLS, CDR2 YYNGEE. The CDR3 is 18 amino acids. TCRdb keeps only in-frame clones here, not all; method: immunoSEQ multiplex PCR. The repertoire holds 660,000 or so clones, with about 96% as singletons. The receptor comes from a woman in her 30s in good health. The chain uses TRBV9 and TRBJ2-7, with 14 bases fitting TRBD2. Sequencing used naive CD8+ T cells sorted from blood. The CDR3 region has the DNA TGTGCCAGCAGCGTAGGACTAGCGGGAGGGACCCCATCCTACGAGCAGTACTTC. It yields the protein CASSVGLAGGTPSYEQYF.